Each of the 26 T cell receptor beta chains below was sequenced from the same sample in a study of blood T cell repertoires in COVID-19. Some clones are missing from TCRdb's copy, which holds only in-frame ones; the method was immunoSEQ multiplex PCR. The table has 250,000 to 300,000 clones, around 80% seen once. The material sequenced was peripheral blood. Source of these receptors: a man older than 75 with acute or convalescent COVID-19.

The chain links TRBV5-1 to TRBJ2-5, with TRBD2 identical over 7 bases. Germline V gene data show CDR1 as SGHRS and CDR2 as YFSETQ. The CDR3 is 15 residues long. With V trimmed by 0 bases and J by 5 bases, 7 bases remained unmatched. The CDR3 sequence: CASSLGSGNRETQYF. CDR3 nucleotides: TGCGCCAGCAGCTTGGGGAGCGGGAACCGCGAGACCCAGTACTTC.

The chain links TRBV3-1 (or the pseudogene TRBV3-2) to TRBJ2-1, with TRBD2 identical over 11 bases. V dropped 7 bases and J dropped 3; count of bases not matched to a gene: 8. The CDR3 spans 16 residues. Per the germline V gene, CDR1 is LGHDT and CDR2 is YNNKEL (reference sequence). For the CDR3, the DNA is TGTGCCAGCAACCGATTGGGACTAGCGGACTACAATGAGCAGTTCTTC. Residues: CASNRLGLADYNEQFF.

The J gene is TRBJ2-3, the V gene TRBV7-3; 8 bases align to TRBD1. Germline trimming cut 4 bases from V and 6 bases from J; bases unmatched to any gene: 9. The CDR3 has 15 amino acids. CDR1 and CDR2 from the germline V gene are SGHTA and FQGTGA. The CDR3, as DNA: TGTGCCAGCAGCTCCAGGGGGCGGTCGGGGGATACGCAGTATTTT. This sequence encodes CASSSRGRSGDTQYF.

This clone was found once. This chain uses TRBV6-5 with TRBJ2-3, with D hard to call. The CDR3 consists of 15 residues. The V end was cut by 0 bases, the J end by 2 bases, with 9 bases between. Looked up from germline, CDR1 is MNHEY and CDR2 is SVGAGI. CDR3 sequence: CASSYSRHTTDTQYF. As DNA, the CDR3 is TGTGCCAGCAGTTACTCGAGGCACACCACAGATACGCAGTATTTT.

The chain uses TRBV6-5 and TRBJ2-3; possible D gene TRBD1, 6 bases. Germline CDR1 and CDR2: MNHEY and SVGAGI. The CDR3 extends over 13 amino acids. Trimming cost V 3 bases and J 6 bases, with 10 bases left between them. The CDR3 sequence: CASSYGTGDTQYF. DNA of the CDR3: TGTGCCAGCAGTTATGGCACAGGGGATACGCAGTATTTT.

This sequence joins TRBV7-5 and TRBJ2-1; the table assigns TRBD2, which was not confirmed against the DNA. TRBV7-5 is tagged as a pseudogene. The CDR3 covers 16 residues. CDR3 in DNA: TGTGTCAGAAGCTTAGTGAAGCGTCTGAGCATTTATGAGCAGTTCTTC. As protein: CVRSLVKRLSIYEQFF.

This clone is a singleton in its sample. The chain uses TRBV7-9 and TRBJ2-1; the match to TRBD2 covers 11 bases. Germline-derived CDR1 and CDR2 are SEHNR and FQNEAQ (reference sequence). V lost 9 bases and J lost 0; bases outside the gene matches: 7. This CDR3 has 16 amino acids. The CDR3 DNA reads TGTGCCAGTTCTCCGGGACTAGCGGACTCCTACAATGAGCAGTTCTTC. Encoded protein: CASSPGLADSYNEQFF.

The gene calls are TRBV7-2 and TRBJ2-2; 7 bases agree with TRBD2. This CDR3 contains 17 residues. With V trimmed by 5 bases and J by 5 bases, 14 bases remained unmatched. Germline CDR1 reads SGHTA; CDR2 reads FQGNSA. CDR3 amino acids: CASSPRGDHSWTGELFF. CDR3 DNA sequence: TGTGCCAGCAGCCCCCGGGGGGACCACTCTTGGACCGGGGAGCTGTTTTTT.

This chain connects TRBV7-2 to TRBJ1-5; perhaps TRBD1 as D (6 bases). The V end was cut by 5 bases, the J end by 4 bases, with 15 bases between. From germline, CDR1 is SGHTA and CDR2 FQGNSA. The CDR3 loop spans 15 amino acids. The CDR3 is CASSQGTIPNQPQHF. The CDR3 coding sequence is TGTGCCAGCAGCCAAGGGACAATCCCAAATCAGCCCCAGCATTTT.

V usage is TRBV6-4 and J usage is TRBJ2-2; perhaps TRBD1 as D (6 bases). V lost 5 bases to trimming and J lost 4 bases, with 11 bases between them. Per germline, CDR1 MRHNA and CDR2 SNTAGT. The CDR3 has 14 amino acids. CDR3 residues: CASSLGGGTGELFF. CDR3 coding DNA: TGTGCCAGCAGTTTAGGGGGTGGCACCGGGGAGCTGTTTTTT.

This CDR3 reads CASSLAGQGVEPQHF. Here the CDR3 DNA reads TGTGCCAGCAGCTTGGCAGGACAGGGGGTTGAGCCCCAGCATTTT. The gene calls are TRBV7-9 and TRBJ1-5; 10 bases align to TRBD1. This CDR3 contains 15 residues. V lost 3 bases to trimming and J lost 8 bases; unmatched junction nucleotides: 7. Germline CDR1 and CDR2: SEHNR and FQNEAQ (reference sequence). The full variable domain, completed using reference TRBV7-9 and TRBJ1-5, is DTGVSQNPRHKITKRGQNVTFRCDPISEHNRLYWYRQTLGQGPEFLTYFQNEAQLEKSRLLSDRFSAERPKGSFSTLEIQRTEQGDSAMYLCASSLAGQGVEPQHFGDGTRLSIL.

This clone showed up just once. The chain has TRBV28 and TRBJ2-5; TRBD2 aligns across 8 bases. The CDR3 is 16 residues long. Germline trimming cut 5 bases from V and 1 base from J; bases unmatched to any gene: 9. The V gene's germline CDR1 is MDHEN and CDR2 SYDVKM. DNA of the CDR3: TGTGCCAGCAGTCCGGGGACTCTAGCGGGCCAAGAGACCCAGTACTTC. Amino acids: CASSPGTLAGQETQYF.

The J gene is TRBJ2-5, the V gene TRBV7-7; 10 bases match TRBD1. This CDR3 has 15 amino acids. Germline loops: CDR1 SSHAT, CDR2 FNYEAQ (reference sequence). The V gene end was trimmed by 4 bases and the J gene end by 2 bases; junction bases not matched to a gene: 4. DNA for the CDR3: TGTGCCAGCAGCTCCACGGACAGGGGGCAAGAGACCCAGTACTTC. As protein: CASSSTDRGQETQYF.

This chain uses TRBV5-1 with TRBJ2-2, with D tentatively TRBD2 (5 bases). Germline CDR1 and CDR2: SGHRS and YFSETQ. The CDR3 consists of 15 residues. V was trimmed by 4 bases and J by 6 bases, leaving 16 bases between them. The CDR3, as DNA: TGCGCCAGCAGCCGCTGGGAGATGGCCTCCGGGGAGCTGTTTTTT. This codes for CASSRWEMASGELFF.

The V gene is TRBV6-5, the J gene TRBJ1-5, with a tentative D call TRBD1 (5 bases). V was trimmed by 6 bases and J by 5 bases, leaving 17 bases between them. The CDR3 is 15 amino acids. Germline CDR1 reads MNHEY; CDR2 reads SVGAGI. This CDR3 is CASRGAGVGDQPQHF. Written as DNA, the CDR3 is TGTGCCAGCAGGGGAGCGGGAGTAGGGGATCAGCCCCAGCATTTT.

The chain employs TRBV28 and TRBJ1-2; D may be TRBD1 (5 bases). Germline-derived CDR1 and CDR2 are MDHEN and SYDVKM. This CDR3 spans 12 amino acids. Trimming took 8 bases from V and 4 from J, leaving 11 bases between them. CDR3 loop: CASATDFYGYTF. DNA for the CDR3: TGTGCCAGCGCGACAGACTTCTATGGCTACACCTTC.

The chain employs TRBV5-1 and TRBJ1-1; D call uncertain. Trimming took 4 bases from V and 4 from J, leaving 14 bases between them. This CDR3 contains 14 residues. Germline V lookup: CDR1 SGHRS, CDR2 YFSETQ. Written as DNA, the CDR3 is TGCGCCAGCAGCCGAGGAACCCCCCTCACTGAAGCTTTCTTT. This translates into CASSRGTPLTEAFF.

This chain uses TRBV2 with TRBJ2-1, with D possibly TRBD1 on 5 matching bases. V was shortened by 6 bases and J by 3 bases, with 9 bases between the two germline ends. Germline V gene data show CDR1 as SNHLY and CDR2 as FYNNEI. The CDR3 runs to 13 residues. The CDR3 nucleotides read TGTGCCAGCAGAGGGGATGTCTACAATGAGCAGTTCTTC. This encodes CASRGDVYNEQFF.

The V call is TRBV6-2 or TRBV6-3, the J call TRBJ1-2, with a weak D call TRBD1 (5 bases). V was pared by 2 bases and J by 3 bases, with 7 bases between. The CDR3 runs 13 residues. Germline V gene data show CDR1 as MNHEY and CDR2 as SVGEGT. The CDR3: CASSYDSYYGYTF. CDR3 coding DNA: TGTGCCAGCAGTTACGACAGCTACTATGGCTACACCTTC.

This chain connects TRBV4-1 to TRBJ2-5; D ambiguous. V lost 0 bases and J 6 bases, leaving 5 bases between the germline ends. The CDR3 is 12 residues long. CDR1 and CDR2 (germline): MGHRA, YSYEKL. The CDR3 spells CASSQETQTQYF. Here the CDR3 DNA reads TGCGCCAGCAGCCAAGAAACTCAGACCCAGTACTTC.

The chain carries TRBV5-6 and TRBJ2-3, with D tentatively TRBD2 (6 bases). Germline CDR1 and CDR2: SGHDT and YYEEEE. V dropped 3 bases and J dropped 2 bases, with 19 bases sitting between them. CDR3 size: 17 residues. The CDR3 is CASSSRSGLKSTDTQYF. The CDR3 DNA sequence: TGTGCCAGCAGCTCGAGGTCGGGACTTAAATCCACAGATACGCAGTATTTT.

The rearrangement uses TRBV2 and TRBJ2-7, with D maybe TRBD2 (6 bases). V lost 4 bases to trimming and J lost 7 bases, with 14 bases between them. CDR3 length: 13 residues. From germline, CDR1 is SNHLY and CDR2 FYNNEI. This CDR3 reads CASSALGAGEQYF. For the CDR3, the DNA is TGTGCCAGCAGTGCGTTAGGGGCGGGGGAGCAGTACTTC. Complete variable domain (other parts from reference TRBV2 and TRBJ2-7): EPEVTQTPSHQVTQMGQEVILRCVPISNHLYFYWYRQILGQKVEFLVSFYNNEISEKSEIFDDQFSVERPDGSNFTLKIRSTKLEDSAMYFCASSALGAGEQYFGPGTRLTVT.

The CDR3 DNA reads TGTGCCAGTAGTATTTACGAGGGTTCGGGATACGAGCAGTACTTC. Translating it yields CASSIYEGSGYEQYF. The genes are TRBV19 and TRBJ2-7; D might be TRBD2 (5 bases). Germline lookup yields CDR1 LNHDA and CDR2 SQIVND (reference sequence). V lost 3 bases and J lost 4, with 16 bases in between. The CDR3 covers 15 residues. Full variable domain (missing parts from reference TRBV19 and TRBJ2-7): DGGITQSPKYLFRKEGQNVTLSCEQNLNHDAMYWYRQDPGQGLRLIYYSQIVNDFQKGDIAEGYSVSREKKESFPLTVTSAQKNPTAFYLCASSIYEGSGYEQYFGPGTRLTVT.

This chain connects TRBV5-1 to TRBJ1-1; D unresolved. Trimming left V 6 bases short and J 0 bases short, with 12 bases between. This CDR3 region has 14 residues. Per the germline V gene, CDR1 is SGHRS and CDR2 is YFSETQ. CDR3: CASTMGRLNTEAFF. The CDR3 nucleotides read TGCGCCAGCACCATGGGCCGATTGAACACTGAAGCTTTCTTT.

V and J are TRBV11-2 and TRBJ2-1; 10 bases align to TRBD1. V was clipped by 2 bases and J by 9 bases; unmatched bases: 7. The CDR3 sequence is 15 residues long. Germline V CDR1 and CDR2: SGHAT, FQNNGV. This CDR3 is CASSLTGQGSGEQFF. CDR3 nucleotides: TGTGCCAGCAGCTTAACGGGACAGGGGAGCGGTGAGCAGTTCTTC.

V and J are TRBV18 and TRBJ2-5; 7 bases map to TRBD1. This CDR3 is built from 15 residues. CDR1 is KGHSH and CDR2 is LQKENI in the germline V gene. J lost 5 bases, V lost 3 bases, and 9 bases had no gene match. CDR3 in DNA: TGTGCCAGCTCACCCTCGATTACAGGGGACGAGACCCAGTACTTC. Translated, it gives CASSPSITGDETQYF. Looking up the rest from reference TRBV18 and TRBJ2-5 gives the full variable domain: NAGVMQNPRHLVRRRGQEARLRCSPMKGHSHVYWYRQLPEEGLKFMVYLQKENIIDESGMPKERFSAEFPKEGPSILRIQQVVRGDSAAYFCASSPSITGDETQYFGPGTRLLVL.